These 10 T cell receptor beta chains originate from one sample sequenced in a study of T-cell memory formation after mild COVID-19. TCRdb independently ran MiXCR on the 5' RACE reads; one entry per CDR3 protein. The table lists over 70,000 distinct CDR3 sequences, more than 10% of them singletons. Input material: PBMCs or a T cell subset sorted from them (not recorded which). Receptors originate from an adult woman who had mild COVID-19 (a few samples of this study predate the infection). Cell type and time point are not known.

CDR3 residues: CASSPGVRGQRTEAFF. The CDR3 bases are TGTGCCAGCAGCCCAGGCGTCAGGGGGCAAAGGACTGAAGCTTTCTTT. The chain has TRBV11-2 and TRBJ1-1; 8 nucleotides align to TRBD1. V shed 5 bases and J 5 bases; nucleotides not matched to a gene: 13. CDR1 SGHAT and CDR2 FQNNGV come from the germline V gene. This CDR3 has 16 residues. Complete variable domain (other parts from reference TRBV11-2 and TRBJ1-1): EAGVAQSPRYKIIEKRQSVAFWCNPISGHATLYWYQQILGQGPKLLIQFQNNGVVDDSQLPKDRFSAERLKGVDSTLKIQPAKLEDSAVYLCASSPGVRGQRTEAFFGQGTRLTVV.

The V gene is TRBV11-3, the J gene TRBJ2-3, with D possibly being TRBD1 (5 bases). Trimming removed 5 bases from V and 0 bases from J, with 12 bases in between. This CDR3 spans 15 amino acids. CDR1 is SGHNT and CDR2 is YENEEA in the germline V gene. CDR3: CASSGKTASTDTQYF. The CDR3 region has the DNA TGTGCCAGCAGCGGAAAGACAGCTAGCACAGATACGCAGTATTTT.

The chain has TRBV5-4 and TRBJ2-7; D possibly uses TRBD1 or TRBD2 (5 bases each). This CDR3 region has 12 residues. With 4 bases removed from V and 5 bases from J, the gap between germline ends came to 10 bases. The germline V gene encodes CDR1 SGHNT and CDR2 YYREEE (reference sequence). CDR3 protein: CASSDGTNEQYF. DNA of the CDR3: TGTGCCAGCAGCGACGGGACCAACGAGCAGTACTTC.

The V gene is TRBV9, the J gene TRBJ2-3; the match to TRBD2 covers 7 bases. The CDR3 consists of 17 residues. The germline CDR1 and CDR2 sequences are SGDLS and YYNGEE. V lost 7 bases, J lost 0 bases, and 14 bases stayed unmatched. This CDR3 reads CASGRARGAESTDTQYF. DNA of the CDR3: TGTGCCAGCGGGAGGGCTAGAGGAGCCGAAAGCACAGATACGCAGTATTTT.

This clonotype has a handful of counts. The rearrangement uses TRBV4-3 and TRBJ2-7; D might be TRBD2 (6 bases). The CDR3 contains 17 residues. V lost 0 bases and J lost 6, with 21 bases in between. The germline gives CDR1 LGHNA, CDR2 YSLEER. This CDR3 is CASSQDLSGTPPLEQYF. As DNA, the CDR3 is TGCGCCAGCAGCCAAGATCTCTCGGGGACTCCCCCCCTCGAGCAGTACTTC.

The CDR3 loop reads CASSQVTWSEQYF. Here the CDR3 DNA reads TGCGCCAGCAGCCAAGTAACGTGGTCCGAGCAGTACTTC. The V call is TRBV4-1, the J call TRBJ2-7; D unclear. The germline CDR1 and CDR2 sequences are MGHRA and YSYEKL. V lost 1 base and J lost 6, with 10 bases in between. This CDR3 spans 13 amino acids.

This clonotype has a single count. The V and J genes are TRBV5-6 and TRBJ1-2; 9 nucleotides match TRBD1. Germline V CDR1 and CDR2: SGHDT, YYEEEE. V trimming: 6 bases; J trimming: 4 bases; junction bases outside the gene matches: 7. The CDR3 has 14 amino acids. The CDR3 spells CASIEGQGIYGYTF. The DNA for the CDR3 is TGTGCCAGCATCGAAGGACAGGGGATCTATGGCTACACCTTC.

This clonotype was seen a few times. The CDR3 is CASSGGLLYEQYF. The CDR3, as DNA: TGTGCCAGCAGCGGGGGACTTCTCTACGAGCAGTACTTC. The V call is TRBV7-9, the J call TRBJ2-7, with TRBD2 as a possible D gene (6 bases). CDR3 size: 13 residues. V was clipped by 5 bases and J by 3 bases, with 11 bases between them. From germline, CDR1 is SEHNR and CDR2 FQNEAQ (reference sequence).

This clonotype was seen many times. The chain has TRBV11-2 and TRBJ2-7; D may be TRBD1 (6 bases). Looked up from germline, CDR1 is SGHAT and CDR2 is FQNNGV. The CDR3 totals 15 residues. V was shortened by 5 bases and J by 0 bases, with 14 bases between the two germline ends. The CDR3 coding sequence is TGTGCCAGCAGCATGGGGGCGGCCACCTCCTACGAGCAGTACTTC. Translating gives CASSMGAATSYEQYF.

J is TRBJ2-7 and V is TRBV25-1; D perhaps matches TRBD1 (5 bases). Germline values: CDR1 MGHDK, CDR2 SYGVNS. CDR3 length equals 13 residues. The germline V and J ends were trimmed by 4 bases and 4 bases, with 11 bases remaining between them. CDR3 in DNA: TGTGCCAGCAGTGGTCCAGGGCGATACGAGCAGTACTTC. Residues: CASSGPGRYEQYF.